This T cell receptor beta chain was sequenced during a study of blood T cell repertoires in COVID-19. The CDR3 is 14 amino acids. Trimming left V 7 bases short and J 4 bases short, with 14 bases between. Germline V gene lookup returns CDR1 MNHEY and CDR2 SVGAGI. Method: immunoSEQ multiplex PCR; TCRdb's copy keeps in-frame clones and lacks some. The data contain under 75,000 clones, around 88% of them singletons. This chain joins TRBV6-5 and TRBJ2-1, with D perhaps matching TRBD2 (6 bases). The TCR was taken from a woman aged 80 or over with active COVID-19. Sequenced material: peripheral blood. The CDR3 region has the DNA TGTGCCAGCACCGGAGGGAGCGGTTACAATGAGCAGTTCTTC. Protein: CASTGGSGYNEQFF.